This entry is about one T cell receptor (beta chain). Its target is not known. Per germline, CDR1 MGHRA and CDR2 YSYEKL. The V and J ends lost 5 bases and 1 base, in that order; junction bases with no gene match: 5. The CDR3 spans 15 residues. This entry belongs to a study of T cells in Graves' hyperthyroidism and ophthalmopathy. Researchers amplified the TCR beta CDR3 regions from RNA transcripts. The HTBI primer set drove a first-round RT-PCR of the TCR CDR3. MiXCR was run by TCRdb on the multiplex PCR reads, yielding one entry per CDR3 protein. This sample yields about 300,000 distinct CDR3 sequences, of which approximately 18% are seen a single time; under 45% belongs to the top ten. Diagnoses rested on clinical symptoms, serum thyroxine and TRAb, thyroid ultrasound and orbital computed tomography. This sample holds PBMCs from roughly 10 ml fresh peripheral blood. General observations from the study: Ophthalmopathy and stable hyperthyroidism were separated by a 13 V-J model.

Specimen: blood. This TCR was recovered from a man aged 45 to 65 with Graves' ophthalmopathy. The rearrangement uses TRBV4-1 and TRBJ2-3; TRBD1 matches 8 bases. The CDR3 nucleotides read TGCGCCAGCAGCGACCGGGGACAGGGCACAGATACGCAGTATTTT. It yields the protein CASSDRGQGTDTQYF.